This record looks at one T cell receptor beta chain sequence and its context. Its antigen is unknown. Base-call qualities are not available, and no considerably larger clone is one nucleotide away. The data originate from a study of cytomegalovirus exposure and HLA in healthy donors (dated by TCRdb to about 2017). As for the study more broadly: According to an earlier analysis of a few hundred of the donors, about 179 million T cells yielded over 90 million unique TCR beta sequences and more than 250 Gb of sequence data. Roughly 300 gigabases of sequencing data and around 88 million unique TCR sequences made up an early release that covered around 640 HLA-typed donors. Among the roughly 370 genotyped donors, about 85% belonged to the genetic ancestry cluster associated with self-reported Caucasian donors. The study aimed to test whether cataloging public T cell receptors could reveal signatures of past pathogen exposure. Using immunosequencing, the study profiled T cell repertoires from about 620 subjects and related those repertoires to cytomegalovirus serostatus. Besides the first cohort of under 700 subjects, a separate validation cohort made up of around 120 different subjects was used. The study combined high-throughput TCR immunosequencing, statistical association of individual TCRs with disease status, and machine learning to predict cytomegalovirus infection status. A later analysis re-analyzed previously published TCR beta repertoires from roughly 630 donors and added high-resolution HLA genotyping to study TCR occurrence patterns. The later analysis used no new phenotypic data to find candidate immune exposures, relying instead on TCR beta sequences and their occurrence across donors. In an earlier analysis of 500 to 650 of the donors, high-throughput TCR beta sequencing was used to judge whether each TCR beta V gene segment behaved as functional or pseudogenic. Donor age, sex, ethnicity and CMV serostatus were collected together with the repertoire data. Genome-wide SNP genotypes for about 55% of the roughly 670 donors were used in a later genetic analysis, which treated that subset as a discovery cohort. Every discovery cohort repertoire had been produced on one sequencing platform. Class I and class II HLA loci were covered by the typing at four-digit resolution. Typing coverage varied by locus: about 620-630 donors for A, B, C, DRB1 and DQB1; roughly 500 for DQA1; more than 600 for DPA1; around 450 for DPB1. Roughly five DR-DQ haplotypes were handled as single units for association and clustering, since linkage in the cohort was strong. Across around 400 genotyped donors of the cohort, an average of roughly 250,000 unique TCR beta nucleotide sequences per donor were sequenced, and 15% to 20% of those sequences were non-productive. The study at large found these results: In a later analysis, most CMV-associated TCR beta chains were found to appear HLA-restricted, with HLA associations seemingly driven largely by CMV exposure. Cytomegalovirus status was reported to be diagnosed by the classifier with high specificity and sensitivity in both the original and validation cohorts. Because the 87-base-pair reads could not distinguish some IMGT-functional V segments, including TRBV6-2 and TRBV6-3, those segments were excluded. The earlier analysis of 450 to 700 of the donors excluded approximately 17 rarely observed V segments, including chromosome 9 orphons, because counts were too low. A further reported finding was that TCR beta sequences accurately predicted the HLA-A and HLA-B alleles for most subjects in the first cohort. A cluster of highly shared sequence variants was judged likely to be a technical artifact of the sequencing pipeline. CMV serostatus was the only immune exposure information available for the cohort. Because some donors lacked HLA typing at each locus, the association tests relied only on the typed subset. According to a later analysis, parvovirus B19, influenza, CMV and Epstein-Barr virus appeared linked to several top co-occurrence clusters. Most TCR sequences were seen in very few donors, while some public TCRs were found in many individuals. The presence/absence analyses assumed that sequencing depth was roughly uniform across donors, and that assumption may not be true. A later analysis associated 16,951 TCR beta sequences with specific HLA alleles at a false discovery rate of 0.05. Correlated functional status among segregating V segments might be attributable to linkage disequilibrium, but an unknown experimental factor could not be ruled out. In an earlier analysis of 587 of the donors, most TCR beta V segments were observed in productive rearrangements about 87% or about 30% of the time, broadly matching IMGT annotations. Only TCR beta chains were sequenced in this cohort, and the absence of alpha or paired-chain data limited detectable features. A later analysis found that HLA-associated TCR beta chains were more clonally expanded and had lower generation probabilities than equally common non-associated chains. V-gene and J-gene trimming of TCR beta chains was associated with a missense DCLRE1C variant in a later genetic analysis, and the association was replicated in an independent cohort. According to a later genetic analysis, donors in an Asian-associated ancestry cluster had fewer N-insertions in productive TCRs than the approximately 670-donor mean. When HLA alleles, especially DR and DQ, strongly co-occurred, TCR associations were difficult to assign to individual alleles. In vitro tests confirmed that a few of the cytomegalovirus-associated TCR beta chains recognize cytomegalovirus antigens. In a later analysis, TCR association rates were found to vary across HLA loci, with the most associated TCRs seen for DRB1 alleles and the fewest for HLA-C alleles. The study listed 150 to 200 TCR beta chains as associated with cytomegalovirus. It was suggested by the authors that the approach could potentially be generalized to other disease states and immunological phenotypes.

In total, about 650 healthy bone marrow donors made up the cohort. At the time of sampling, every cohort member was nominally healthy, though immune exposures that went unrecorded were likely present. The donor tested CMV seronegative and was one of the 352 seronegative cohort members. A peripheral blood sample was provided by each donor, and peripheral blood mononuclear cells were used for TCR beta sequencing. The Qiagen DNeasy Blood Extraction Kit was used to extract genomic DNA from the blood cell samples. The library was produced with the immunoSEQ multiplex PCR assay. The multiplex PCR relied on a mix of 60 forward primers for TCR Vbeta segments and 13 reverse primers for TCR Jbeta segments. The CDR3 region of rearranged TCR beta genes was amplified from genomic DNA with a multiplex PCR assay. Amplified TCR beta libraries were sequenced as 87-base-pair reads on the Illumina HiSeq System. For the original study's pipeline: A later analysis counted approximately 74 million unique TCR beta chains across the roughly 700 repertoires, and around 12 million of these chains were shared by at least two donors. Raw reads were error-corrected and collapsed into unique sequences with a nearest-neighbor algorithm that merged closely related sequences to remove PCR and sequencing errors. V, D and J gene segments were assigned by aligning CDR3 sequences to IMGT reference sequences. For a sequence to be retained, a match of at least six nucleotides was required to both a V gene segment and a J gene segment. Rearrangements were called productive when the CDR3 lacked stop codons and stayed in frame with V and J; all others were non-productive. Following IMGT convention, CDR3 was defined as the stretch from the second conserved V-encoded cysteine to the conserved J-encoded phenylalanine. In an earlier analysis of 500 to 650 of the donors, sequences lacking an unambiguous match to a single V gene segment were excluded. An earlier analysis of several hundred of the donors called V segments functional above 56.7% productive rearrangements and segregating when the between-donor standard deviation exceeded 5%. A statistical classification framework was built to diagnose cytomegalovirus status from the catalog of TCR beta chain sequences. In a later analysis, TCR nucleotide sequences were compared against IMGT/GENE-DB human TR gene sequences so that V and J genes could be assigned. In a later analysis, CDR3 sequences and most-parsimonious VDJ recombination scenarios were assigned using the TCRdist pipeline. In a later analysis, each TCR beta chain was defined by its CDR3 amino acid sequence together with its V-gene family, and reads lacking a unique V-gene family were excluded. As a way to deal with suspected cross-contamination and a sequencing artifact, a later analysis dropped roughly 620 nucleotide sequences that were highly shared and had low generation probability. In a later analysis, a clonal expansion index was calculated for each public chain from normalized within-repertoire ranks of inferred template counts. In a later analysis, generation probabilities were computed using a VDJ recombination model fitted to out-of-frame rearrangements, and the results were checked against IGoR. A later analysis scored TCR-TCR, TCR-HLA and TCR-CMV co-occurrence with hypergeometric tests, applying a repertoire-size bias correction to TCR pairs. False discovery rates were estimated in a later analysis by permuting HLA or CMV assignments 20 times. In a later analysis, co-occurring TCRs were grouped using DBSCAN, and TCRdist sequence similarity was added for clustering within HLA-allele-positive subsets. Repertoires with fewer than 30,000 or more than 120,000 public chains, plus five repertoires with anomalous nucleotide sharing, were excluded from co-occurrence clustering. The table comes from immuneACCESS by way of TCRdb, which keeps in-frame sequences with V and J called. Part of the clones is missing from these tables; in studies checked, under half for an unresolved V gene and the rest for unknown reasons. V and J calls and clone size are given by that table; D and trimming were obtained from the DNA. This sample comprises around 130,000 clones, approximately 80% of them detected only once. Of the sample, 1% to 1.5% falls within the top ten clones.

Via the germline V gene, CDR1 is MDHEN and CDR2 SYDVKM. Including the terminal cysteine and phenylalanine, the CDR3 comprises 14 residues. Only the CDR3 DNA stays, 42 bases, in frame from base 1. Compared with germline, V lacks 2 bases and J lacks 7 bases; bases without a gene match: 7. Material for sequencing was PBMCs. Rearrangement joined TRBV28 to TRBJ2-7; 8 middle bases align to TRBD1. This TCR came from a middle-aged man in good health and CMV-seronegative. The nucleotide sequence is TGTGCCAGCAGTTTACGCCAGGGGGCTAGGGAGCAGTACTTC. Its translation reads: CASSLRQGAREQYF.